This T cell receptor beta chain was observed in a study of cytomegalovirus exposure and HLA in healthy donors listed by TCRdb under 2017. Background for the entire study: According to an earlier analysis of a few hundred of the donors, roughly 180 million T cells yielded 90 million to 140 million unique TCR beta sequences and about 300 Gb of sequence data. Approximately 330 gigabases of sequencing data and around 90 million unique TCR sequences made up an early release that covered 500 to 650 HLA-typed donors. Among the 398 genotyped donors, around 81% belonged to the genetic ancestry cluster associated with self-reported Caucasian donors. The study aimed to test whether cataloging public T cell receptors could reveal signatures of past pathogen exposure. Using immunosequencing, the study profiled T cell repertoires from 666 subjects and related those repertoires to cytomegalovirus serostatus. Besides the first cohort of under 700 subjects, a separate validation cohort made up of roughly 120 different subjects was used. To predict cytomegalovirus infection status, the study brought together high-throughput TCR immunosequencing, statistical association of individual TCRs with disease status, and machine learning. A later analysis re-examined previously published TCR beta repertoires from over 500 donors and added high-resolution HLA genotyping to investigate patterns of TCR occurrence. Rather than using new phenotypic data, the later analysis identified candidate immune exposures from TCR beta sequences and from how often those sequences occurred across donors. In an earlier analysis of over 550 of the donors, high-throughput TCR beta sequencing was used to judge whether each TCR beta V gene segment behaved as functional or pseudogenic. Alongside the repertoire data, information on donor age, sex, ethnicity and CMV serostatus was compiled. Genome-wide SNP genotypes for about 60% of the roughly 700 donors were used in a later genetic analysis, which treated that subset as a discovery cohort. All discovery cohort repertoires had been generated on a single sequencing platform. Both class I and class II loci were covered by HLA typing, at four-digit resolution. Typing coverage varied by locus: about 620-630 donors for A, B, C, DRB1 and DQB1; more than 500 for DQA1; more than 600 for DPA1; around 490 for DPB1. Because of strong linkage in the cohort, five DR-DQ haplotypes were treated as single units for association and clustering. Among around 400 genotyped donors of the cohort, an average of approximately 240,000 unique TCR beta nucleotide sequences was sequenced per donor, of which 15% to 20% were non-productive. What the study reported, not specific to this receptor: A total of fewer than 200 TCR beta chains were listed by the study as associated with cytomegalovirus. In a later analysis, HLA-associated TCR beta chains were found to be more clonally expanded and to have lower generation probabilities than equally common non-associated chains. HLA typing was unavailable for some donors at each locus, so association tests used only the typed subset. Because counts were too low, under 20 rarely observed V segments, including chromosome 9 orphons, were left out of the earlier analysis of some 640 of the donors. In an earlier analysis of some 500 of the donors, most TCR beta V segments appeared in productive rearrangements about 90% or about 30% of the time, broadly matching IMGT annotations. According to the authors, the approach could potentially be generalized to other disease states and immunological phenotypes. Several of the top co-occurrence clusters appeared to be linked to parvovirus B19, influenza, CMV and Epstein-Barr virus, according to a later analysis. A group of highly shared sequence variants was considered likely to be a technical artifact of the sequencing pipeline. The only immune exposure information available for the cohort was CMV serostatus. A later analysis associated 15,000 to 20,000 TCR beta sequences with specific HLA alleles at a false discovery rate of 0.05. A later analysis found that most CMV-associated TCR beta chains appeared HLA-restricted, with HLA associations seemingly driven largely by CMV exposure. An association between a missense DCLRE1C variant and V-gene and J-gene trimming of TCR beta chains was found in a later genetic analysis and replicated in an independent cohort. A further reported finding was that TCR beta sequences accurately predicted the HLA-A and HLA-B alleles for most subjects in the first cohort. In vitro tests confirmed that a few of the cytomegalovirus-associated TCR beta chains recognize cytomegalovirus antigens. Compared with the 666-donor mean, donors in an Asian-associated ancestry cluster had fewer N-insertions in productive TCRs, according to a later genetic analysis. The 87-base-pair reads could not distinguish some IMGT-functional V segments, including TRBV6-2 and TRBV6-3, so those segments were excluded. Linkage disequilibrium might explain the correlated functional status among segregating V segments, but an unknown experimental factor could not be excluded. This cohort had only TCR beta chains sequenced, and the lack of alpha or paired-chain data limited which features could be detected. Sequencing depth was assumed to be roughly uniform across donors in the presence/absence analyses, though that assumption may not hold. The classifier was reported to diagnose cytomegalovirus status with high specificity and sensitivity in both the original cohort and the validation cohort. Most TCR sequences were seen in very few donors, while some public TCRs were found in many individuals. According to a later analysis, TCR association rates differed among HLA loci, with DRB1 alleles showing the most associated TCRs and HLA-C alleles showing the fewest. Strong co-occurrence of HLA alleles, especially DR and DQ, made assigning TCR associations to individual alleles difficult.

Libraries were made using the immunoSEQ multiplex PCR assay. For the multiplex PCR, a mixture combining 60 forward primers for TCR Vbeta segments and 13 reverse primers for TCR Jbeta segments was used. The CDR3 region of rearranged TCR beta genes was amplified from genomic DNA by a multiplex PCR assay. The Illumina HiSeq System was used to sequence the amplified TCR beta libraries as 87-base-pair reads. As for the authors' bioinformatics: A later analysis tallied 70 million to 100 million unique TCR beta chains across the 660 or so repertoires, and approximately 12 million of those chains were shared by two or more donors. A nearest-neighbor algorithm error-corrected the raw reads and collapsed the reads into unique sequences, merging closely related sequences to remove PCR and sequencing errors. V, D and J gene segments were assigned by aligning CDR3 sequences to IMGT reference sequences. Each retained sequence needed at least a six-nucleotide match to both a V gene segment and a J gene segment. Rearrangements were classified as productive when the CDR3 lacked stop codons and remained in frame with V and J, and all other rearrangements were classified as non-productive. Following IMGT convention, CDR3 was defined as the stretch from the second conserved V-encoded cysteine to the conserved J-encoded phenylalanine. In an earlier analysis of more than 550 of the donors, sequences lacking an unambiguous match to a single V gene segment were excluded. An earlier analysis of a few hundred of the donors classified V segments as functional when productive rearrangements were above 56.7% and as segregating when the standard deviation between donors was above 5%. A statistical classification framework was built to diagnose cytomegalovirus status from the catalog of TCR beta chain sequences. V and J gene assignment, in a later analysis, came from comparing TCR nucleotide sequences with IMGT/GENE-DB human TR gene sequences. The TCRdist pipeline was used in a later analysis to assign CDR3 sequences and most-parsimonious VDJ recombination scenarios. A later analysis defined each TCR beta chain by its CDR3 amino acid sequence plus V-gene family, and excluded reads lacking a unique V-gene family. In a later analysis, approximately 590 highly shared, low-generation-probability nucleotide sequences were removed to address suspected cross-contamination and a sequencing artifact. In a later analysis, a clonal expansion index was calculated for each public chain from normalized within-repertoire ranks of inferred template counts. Generation probabilities in a later analysis came from a VDJ recombination model fitted to out-of-frame rearrangements, and those results were checked against IGoR. A later analysis scored TCR-TCR, TCR-HLA and TCR-CMV co-occurrence with hypergeometric tests, applying a repertoire-size bias correction to TCR pairs. To estimate false discovery rates, a later analysis permuted the HLA or CMV assignments 20 times. In a later analysis, co-occurring TCRs were grouped using DBSCAN, and TCRdist sequence similarity was added for clustering within HLA-allele-positive subsets. For co-occurrence clustering, repertoires with fewer than 30,000 or more than 120,000 public chains were excluded, along with roughly 5 repertoires with anomalous nucleotide sharing. This immuneACCESS table, as held by TCRdb, lists in-frame sequences with V and J called but not all clones. Of the missing ones, under half trace to an unresolved V gene in checked studies; the others have no known cause. The V and J calls and the clone size are those of that table, but D and trimming were determined from the DNA. This sample lists about 120,000 clones; about three quarters were detected once. The ten largest clones represent 12% of the sample.

In the case of this clone: Its antigen is currently not known. Base qualities are missing; no much larger clone stands one base away.

The cohort comprised approximately 700 healthy bone marrow donors. At the time of sampling, every cohort member was nominally healthy, though immune exposures that went unrecorded were likely present. The donor was CMV seropositive and was included in the group of around 300 seropositive cohort members. A peripheral blood sample was collected from each donor, and TCR beta sequencing was performed on peripheral blood mononuclear cells. The Qiagen DNeasy Blood Extraction Kit was used to extract genomic DNA from the blood cell samples. Counted from cysteine to phenylalanine, this CDR3 has 16 amino acids. The entry retains the CDR3 DNA only, 48 bases that are in frame from base 1. CDR1 and CDR2 are read off the germline V gene as SGHTA and FQGNSA. V ends up 5 bases short and J 4 bases short, with an unmatched junction base count of 7.

The TCR comes from a middle-aged woman in good health and CMV-seropositive. The sample taken for sequencing was PBMCs. The chain was built from TRBV7-2 and TRBJ2-4, and TRBD2 aligns with 11 junction nucleotides. The DNA reads TGTGCCAGCAGCCCCGGACTAGCGGGCATTAAAAACATTCAGTACTTC. This yields the protein CASSPGLAGIKNIQYF.